These 20 T cell receptor beta chains originate from one sample sequenced in a study of shared T cell receptors in the human thymus (dated by TCRdb to about 2021). To prepare the library, the immunoSEQ multiplex PCR assay was applied. TCRdb limited this immuneACCESS table to in-frame rearrangements with V and J called. A share of clones is missing; checked studies link under half to unresolved V genes, and the rest is unexplained. In this sample the table shows hundreds of thousands of clones, roughly 86% of which occur a single time. The top ten constitute 0.0094% of the sample. The same specimen was also included in a second study, on human thymus T cells.

Specimen: thymocytes. The receptors originated from a boy in the first two years of life with a congenital heart defect. Donor details come from another sample of the same person, matched by shared clones.

This sequence joins TRBV5-8 and TRBJ2-3; possibly TRBD1 for D (5 bases). Germline CDR1 and CDR2: SGHTS and YDEGEE. V was cut by 1 base and J by 0 bases, with 6 bases left in between. The CDR3 contains 14 residues. CDR3 nucleotides: TGTGCCAGCAGCTTGCGACAGAGCACAGATACGCAGTATTTT. Residues: CASSLRQSTDTQYF.

V and J are TRBV28 and TRBJ2-7; possibly TRBD2 for D (5 bases). CDR3 length equals 11 residues. V was shortened by 5 bases and J by 7 bases, with 9 bases between the two germline ends. Germline V gene sequence: CDR1 MDHEN, CDR2 SYDVKM. CDR3 residues: CASSPPGEQYF. In nucleotides, the CDR3 is TGTGCCAGCAGTCCCCCGGGGGAGCAGTACTTC.

This clone has only one observation. V is TRBV6-1 and J is TRBJ2-1, with a tentative D call TRBD2 (5 bases). V gave up 6 bases and J gave up 2 bases, with 17 bases separating them. The germline V gene encodes CDR1 MNHNS and CDR2 SASEGT. The CDR3 is 16 amino acids. This CDR3 is CASRESRAETYNEQFF. CDR3 nucleotide sequence: TGTGCCAGCAGGGAATCTAGAGCGGAGACCTACAATGAGCAGTTCTTC.

To note about this clone: An end of the junction does not agree with germline; a read error may underlie this. Distinct nucleotide sequences in the sample also encode this CDR3. This chain links TRBV6-1 with TRBJ1-6; 12 bases fit TRBD1. The CDR3 is made up of 18 amino acids. Germline V gene lookup returns CDR1 MNHNS and CDR2 SASEGT. CDR3 in amino acids: CASSGGQGAIEGDSPLHF. Written as DNA, the CDR3 is TGTGCCAGCAGTGGGGGACAGGGGGCGATTGAAGGGGATTCCCCCCTCCACTTT.

The V call is TRBV28, the J call TRBJ1-1; D perhaps matches TRBD1 (6 bases). V lost 8 bases, J lost 3 bases, and 22 bases lay in between. Looked up from germline, CDR1 is MDHEN and CDR2 is SYDVKM. The CDR3 length is 16 residues. In DNA, the CDR3 is TGTGCCAGCGGGAGTTGGATGGGACACACACACACTGAAGCTTTCTTT. Encoded protein: CASGSWMGHTHTEAFF. Filled out from reference TRBV28 and TRBJ1-1, the complete variable domain reads DVKVTQSSRYLVKRTGEKVFLECVQDMDHENMFWYRQDPGLGLRLIYFSYDVKMKEKGDIPEGYSVSREKKERFSLILESASTNQTSMYLCASGSWMGHTHTEAFFGQGTRLTVV.

V gene TRBV10-3 combines with J gene TRBJ2-7; a weak D match, TRBD1 (5 bases). This CDR3 has 15 residues. The ends were cut back, 4 bases at V and 5 bases at J, with 18 bases in the middle. CDR1 ENHRY and CDR2 SYGVKD come from the germline V gene. As DNA, the CDR3 is TGTGCCATCAGTGCTCAGGGTTACCCTTACAACGAGCAGTACTTC. Encoded protein: CAISAQGYPYNEQYF.

The chain is built from TRBV6-5 and TRBJ1-1, with TRBD1 matching over 8 bases. The CDR3 sequence is 14 residues long. CDR1 MNHEY and CDR2 SVGAGI come from the germline V gene. With V trimmed by 4 bases and J by 10 bases, 11 bases remained unmatched. CDR3 in DNA: TGTGCCAGCAGTTCCTGGGGGTGGGACAGGCGAGCTTTCTTT. It is translated as CASSSWGWDRRAFF.

CDR3 amino acids: CSVEVSNFPWTGKTDTQYF. CDR3 DNA sequence: TGCAGCGTTGAAGTGTCCAACTTTCCCTGGACAGGGAAGACAGATACGCAGTATTTT. The chain carries TRBV29-1 and TRBJ2-3; 8 bases fit TRBD1. With 1 base clipped from V and 3 bases from J, the junction kept 18 bases outside the gene matches. There are 19 residues in the CDR3. CDR1 SQVTM and CDR2 ANQGSEA come from the germline V gene.

The V gene is TRBV5-4, the J gene TRBJ2-5, with D perhaps TRBD1 (8 bases). Germline CDR1 is SGHNT and CDR2 is YYREEE (reference sequence). The CDR3 is 16 amino acids. V lost 4 bases and J 1 base, leaving 17 bases between the germline ends. CDR3 sequence: CASSRVQGGTQETQYF. The CDR3 DNA reads TGTGCCAGCAGCCGAGTACAGGGGGGGACCCAAGAGACCCAGTACTTC.

This chain uses TRBV15 with TRBJ2-2, with 9 bases fitting TRBD2. With 5 bases clipped from V and 7 bases from J, the junction kept 14 bases outside the gene matches. The CDR3 extends over 17 amino acids. Per germline, CDR1 LNHNV and CDR2 YYDKDF (reference sequence). The DNA for the CDR3 is TGTGCCACCAGCTCGAGCTCGGGCGGGGGGGCCGTCGGGGAGCTGTTTTTT. Protein sequence: CATSSSSGGGAVGELFF.

V is TRBV4-1 and J is TRBJ2-3; 8 positions agree with TRBD2. Germline values: CDR1 MGHRA, CDR2 YSYEKL. The V segment lost 2 bases and the J segment 0 bases; nucleotides outside the gene matches: 16. The CDR3 spans 20 residues. The CDR3 DNA sequence: TGCGCCAGCAGCCAAAGTACGGGACTAGAGGGGACCTCTAGCACAGATACGCAGTATTTT. As protein: CASSQSTGLEGTSSTDTQYF.

The V gene is TRBV4-3, the J gene TRBJ2-1; 9 bases align to TRBD2. Germline V gene data show CDR1 as LGHNA and CDR2 as YSLEER. With V trimmed by 1 base and J by 4 bases, 5 bases remained unmatched. The CDR3 totals 16 residues. The CDR3 sequence is CASSQGAGGLYNEQFF. The CDR3 DNA sequence: TGCGCCAGCAGCCAAGGTGCGGGGGGGCTATACAATGAGCAGTTCTTC.

This clone has a handful of counts. The chain carries TRBV14 and TRBJ1-3; 7 nucleotides line up with TRBD1. Germline V gene lookup returns CDR1 SGHDN and CDR2 FVKESK. The length of the CDR3 is 17 residues. The V and J ends lost 0 bases and 1 base, in that order; junction bases with no gene match: 6. The CDR3 DNA is TGTGCCAGCAGCCAAGACCCCAGGGGGAGATCTGGAAACACCATATATTTT. Translated, it gives CASSQDPRGRSGNTIYF.

The V gene is TRBV28, the J gene TRBJ2-1; 7 positions agree with TRBD1. Germline CDR1 MDHEN, CDR2 SYDVKM. This CDR3 has 15 residues. The V gene end was trimmed by 2 bases and the J gene end by 4 bases; junction bases not matched to a gene: 5. The CDR3 sequence: CASSLGDRLYNEQFF. The CDR3, as DNA: TGTGCCAGCAGTTTAGGGGACAGACTTTACAATGAGCAGTTCTTC. The full variable domain, its missing parts supplied by reference TRBV28 and TRBJ2-1, is DVKVTQSSRYLVKRTGEKVFLECVQDMDHENMFWYRQDPGLGLRLIYFSYDVKMKEKGDIPEGYSVSREKKERFSLILESASTNQTSMYLCASSLGDRLYNEQFFGPGTRLTVL.

The V gene is TRBV6-6, the J gene TRBJ2-7; D unresolved. Germline V gives CDR1 MNHNY, CDR2 SVGAGI (reference sequence). Trimming took 6 bases from V and 7 from J, leaving 25 bases between them. This CDR3 is built from 16 residues. In DNA, the CDR3 is TGTGCCAGCAGCAATCGTCGAAGTTCCCAGGCCCGGGAGCAGTACTTC. This encodes CASSNRRSSQAREQYF.

Points on this clone: The germline gene is not matched at one end of the junction; a read error may be the cause. This chain uses TRBV28 with TRBJ1-2, with 9 bases matching TRBD1. Per the germline V gene, CDR1 is MDHEN and CDR2 is SYDVKM. The CDR3 is 15 amino acids. As DNA, the CDR3 is TGTGCCAGCAGTTTGGACCCGGGACAGGGATGTGGCTACCCCTTC. Amino acids: CASSLDPGQGCGYPF.

This chain links TRBV11-2 with TRBJ2-5, with D possibly TRBD1 on 6 matching bases. V gave up 5 bases and J gave up 0 bases, with 13 bases separating them. There are 15 residues in the CDR3. Germline CDR1 and CDR2: SGHAT and FQNNGV. For the CDR3, the DNA is TGTGCCAGCAGCCAACCTCCAGGGGACCAAGAGACCCAGTACTTC. Protein sequence: CASSQPPGDQETQYF.

The chain recombines TRBV7-2 with TRBJ2-5; the match to TRBD2 covers 12 bases. Trimming removed 0 bases from V and 5 bases from J; junction bases left unmatched: 7. Germline CDR1 SGHTA, CDR2 FQGNSA. The CDR3 is 17 amino acids. CDR3 sequence (DNA): TGTGCCAGCAGCTTAGCGCGGCTAGCGGGGGGGGAGGAGACCCAGTACTTC. Its translation is CASSLARLAGGEETQYF.

This clone was observed once. The rearrangement uses TRBV15 and TRBJ1-1; tentatively, D is TRBD1 (5 bases). V lost 1 base and J 1 base, leaving 7 bases between the germline ends. Germline-derived CDR1 and CDR2 are LNHNV and YYDKDF (reference sequence). The CDR3 sequence is 14 residues long. CDR3 nucleotide sequence: TGTGCCACCAGCAGAGCGGGGGGGAACACTGAAGCTTTCTTT. Its translation: CATSRAGGNTEAFF.

The chain couples TRBV10-3 to TRBJ2-1; D gene uncertain. The germline V gene encodes CDR1 ENHRY and CDR2 SYGVKD. V was pared by 4 bases and J by 5 bases, with 6 bases between. This CDR3 is 12 amino acids long. CDR3: CAISAYHNEQFF. The CDR3 region has the DNA TGTGCCATCAGTGCCTACCACAATGAGCAGTTCTTC.